The next 24 T cell receptor beta chains were all read from a single sample in a study of T cells after yellow fever vaccination. MiXCR, applied by TCRdb to the 5' RACE reads, yields one record per CDR3 protein. The sample lists more than 110,000 distinct CDR3 sequences; about 6.9% were seen once. The starting material was CD4+ T cells sorted from PBMCs, obtained 10 days after the yellow fever booster vaccination. Receptors were obtained from a man under 40 who received the YFV17D yellow fever vaccine.

There are many counts of this clonotype. V gene TRBV20-1 combines with J gene TRBJ2-1, with D perhaps being TRBD1 or TRBD2 (5 bases each). Trimming took off 0 bases at V and 8 bases at J, with 14 bases between the two ends. This CDR3 has 14 residues. The germline gives CDR1 DFQATT, CDR2 SNEGSKA (reference sequence). This CDR3 reads CSAREGTSVDEQFF. CDR3 nucleotides: TGCAGTGCTAGAGAGGGGACCAGTGTCGATGAGCAGTTCTTC.

This clonotype was seen ten or more times. CDR3 sequence (DNA): TGTGCCAGCAGCTCGCTAGCCGGGGGGGACATTCAGTACTTC. Residues: CASSSLAGGDIQYF. The rearrangement links TRBV11-1 to TRBJ2-4; TRBD2 matches 8 bases. Trimming took 4 bases from V and 8 from J; bases not matched to a gene: 7. There are 14 residues in the CDR3. Germline V gene data show CDR1 as SGHAT and CDR2 as FQDESV (reference sequence).

Comment on this clonotype: One base away lies a much larger clone, so this may be a sequencing read error. This chain links TRBV20-1 with TRBJ1-5; D unclear. The length of the CDR3 is 15 residues. V was clipped by 6 bases and J by 4 bases, with 19 bases between them. Germline assignment: CDR1 DFQATT and CDR2 SNEGSKA (reference sequence). The CDR3 loop is CSATNQGLRNQPQHF. CDR3 nucleotides: TGCAGTGCGACCAACCAAGGATTGAGGAATCAGCCCCAGCATTTT.

This clonotype was seen ten or more times. The rearrangement links TRBV10-3 to TRBJ2-3; TRBD2 aligns across 8 bases. In germline, CDR1 is ENHRY, CDR2 SYGVKD. V was pared by 0 bases and J by 2 bases, with 1 base of the junction left unmatched. The CDR3 has 15 residues. As DNA, the CDR3 is TGTGCCATCAGTGAGTCACTAGCGGCCACAGATACGCAGTATTTT. The encoded protein is CAISESLAATDTQYF.

This clonotype was counted ten times or more. The CDR3 spells CASGQGQSNTEAFF. The CDR3 DNA follows: TGTGCCAGCGGCCAGGGACAGTCGAACACTGAAGCTTTCTTT. The J gene is TRBJ1-1, the V gene TRBV12-3 or TRBV12-4; 7 bases fit TRBD1. J gave up 1 base and V 8 bases, and 7 bases lay outside the gene matches. CDR3 length: 14 amino acids.

This clonotype was recorded at least ten times. The chain recombines TRBV7-2 with TRBJ2-3, with 8 bases that match TRBD2. J gave up 3 bases and V 1 base, and 3 bases lay outside the gene matches. CDR1 is SGHTA and CDR2 is FQGNSA in the germline V gene. The CDR3 extends over 15 amino acids. The CDR3 DNA reads TGTGCCAGCAGCTTAGTGGGCGGGAGGACAGATACGCAGTATTTT. Translating gives CASSLVGGRTDTQYF. The whole variable domain, filled in from reference TRBV7-2 and TRBJ2-3, reads GAGVSQSPSNKVTEKGKDVELRCDPISGHTALYWYRQSLGQGLEFLIYFQGNSAPDKSGLPSDRFSAERTGGSVSTLTIQRTQQEDSAVYLCASSLVGGRTDTQYFGPGTRLTVL.

Many counts were recorded for this clonotype. The chain links TRBV5-1 to TRBJ2-1; TRBD1 aligns across 8 bases. CDR3 size: 15 residues. With 4 bases clipped from V and 6 bases from J, the junction kept 9 bases outside the gene matches. The germline V gene has CDR1 SGHRS and CDR2 YFSETQ. CDR3 residues: CASSPGQGRSNEQFF. Written as DNA, the CDR3 is TGCGCCAGCAGCCCTGGACAGGGTCGTAGCAATGAGCAGTTCTTC.

At least ten counts were recorded for this clonotype. In DNA form, the CDR3 reads TGTGCCAGCGGAGGGGATTTTACTGAAGCTTTCTTT. Protein: CASGGDFTEAFF. The V call is TRBV7-2, the J call TRBJ1-1; D is possibly TRBD1 (5 bases). Germline assignment: CDR1 SGHTA and CDR2 FQGNSA. There are 12 residues in the CDR3. V dropped 8 bases and J dropped 5 bases, with 12 bases sitting between them. Full variable domain (missing parts from reference TRBV7-2 and TRBJ1-1): GAGVSQSPSNKVTEKGKDVELRCDPISGHTALYWYRQSLGQGLEFLIYFQGNSAPDKSGLPSDRFSAERTGGSVSTLTIQRTQQEDSAVYLCASGGDFTEAFFGQGTRLTVV.

The sample holds many counts of this clonotype. V and J are TRBV5-1 and TRBJ2-1; perhaps TRBD2 as D (6 bases). Germline V gene lookup returns CDR1 SGHRS and CDR2 YFSETQ. This CDR3 is 15 amino acids long. The germline V and J ends were trimmed by 4 bases and 4 bases, with 15 bases remaining between them. CDR3 DNA sequence: TGCGCCAGCAGCGTCGAACCGGGACTGTACAATGAGCAGTTCTTC. Translation gives CASSVEPGLYNEQFF. The full variable domain, its missing parts supplied by reference TRBV5-1 and TRBJ2-1, is KAGVTQTPRYLIKTRGQQVTLSCSPISGHRSVSWYQQTPGQGLQFLFEYFSETQRNKGNFPGRFSGRQFSNSRSEMNVSTLELGDSALYLCASSVEPGLYNEQFFGPGTRLTVL.

In its sample, this clonotype was seen a few times. The rearrangement links TRBV7-2 to TRBJ2-7, with 13 bases fitting TRBD2. Looked up from germline, CDR1 is SGHTA and CDR2 is FQGNSA. V was pared by 5 bases and J by 1 base, with 5 bases of the junction left unmatched. CDR3 length: 16 residues. The CDR3 DNA sequence: TGTGCCAGCAGCCTCTCGGGACTAGCGGGGTCCTACGAGCAGTACTTC. Translating gives CASSLSGLAGSYEQYF.

This clonotype was found many times. The gene calls are TRBV7-8 and TRBJ2-1; 11 nucleotides agree with TRBD2. After removal of 4 bases from V and 10 bases from J, the junction contained 21 bases not matched to a gene. The CDR3 sequence is 19 residues long. Per the germline V gene, CDR1 is SGHVS and CDR2 is FQNEAQ. The CDR3 nucleotides read TGTGCCAGCAGCTCGATGTTTTCGGTAGGGCTAGCGGGAGGAAGAGAGCAGTTCTTC. As protein: CASSSMFSVGLAGGREQFF.

V gene TRBV7-3 combines with J gene TRBJ2-2; unclear D gene. Germline V gene sequence: CDR1 SGHTA, CDR2 FQGTGA. V lost 5 bases to trimming and J lost 4 bases, with 8 bases between them. The CDR3 sequence is 13 residues long. CDR3 nucleotides: TGTGCCAGCAGCCAGATGAGCACCGGGGAGCTGTTTTTT. Translated: CASSQMSTGELFF.

This clonotype has more than one count but fewer than ten. V is TRBV11-2 and J is TRBJ2-6; 8 bases align to TRBD1. J gave up 0 bases and V 4 bases, and 8 bases lay outside the gene matches. The CDR3 sequence is 18 residues long. The V gene's germline CDR1 is SGHAT and CDR2 FQNNGV. CDR3 region: CASSYVDRGNSGANVLTF. In DNA form, the CDR3 reads TGTGCCAGCAGCTATGTCGACAGGGGCAACTCTGGGGCCAACGTCCTGACTTTC.

In this sample, this clonotype turned up many times. The rearrangement uses TRBV5-1 and TRBJ2-5, with a tentative D call TRBD2 (5 bases). CDR1 SGHRS and CDR2 YFSETQ come from the germline V gene. CDR3 length equals 17 residues. Trimming left V 0 bases short and J 4 bases short, with 19 bases between. The DNA of the CDR3 is TGCGCCAGCAGCTTGGAATTAGGGTCGGGGTTTCGAGAGACCCAGTACTTC. Amino acids: CASSLELGSGFRETQYF.

The table lists this clonotype with many counts. The chain is built from TRBV5-1 and TRBJ2-1; TRBD2 aligns across 7 bases. Germline V gene lookup returns CDR1 SGHRS and CDR2 YFSETQ. V gave up 7 bases and J gave up 9 bases; unmatched junction bases: 7. The CDR3 covers 12 residues. DNA of the CDR3: TGCGCCAGCCGCGCTAGCGGTGCTGAGCAGTTCTTC. Amino acids: CASRASGAEQFF.

The chain uses TRBV10-3 and TRBJ2-1, with D possibly matching TRBD1 (5 bases). Germline CDR1 is ENHRY and CDR2 is SYGVKD. CDR3 length equals 15 residues. The V end lost 6 bases, the J end lost 5 bases, and 17 bases lay between the germline ends. As DNA, the CDR3 is TGTGCCATCAGCGGCGGCCGTAGGACACACAATGAGCAGTTCTTC. Its translation is CAISGGRRTHNEQFF.

This clonotype was seen ten or more times. The chain recombines TRBV7-2 with TRBJ2-4; 9 bases fit TRBD1. The CDR3 is made up of 16 amino acids. From germline, CDR1 is SGHTA and CDR2 FQGNSA. The ends lost 0 bases at V and 3 bases at J; junction bases unmatched: 3. The CDR3 nucleotides are TGTGCCAGCAGCTTAGCCCCGACAGGGGGCAAAAACATTCAGTACTTC. This gives the protein CASSLAPTGGKNIQYF.

This clonotype was observed many times. The chain employs TRBV5-1 and TRBJ2-1, with D possibly being TRBD2 (5 bases). Germline V lookup: CDR1 SGHRS, CDR2 YFSETQ. Trimming stripped 4 bases from V and 13 bases from J, with 12 bases between. The CDR3 runs 11 residues. CDR3 bases: TGCGCCAGCAGCACACTAGACGAACAGTTCTTC. Its protein is CASSTLDEQFF. Filled out from reference TRBV5-1 and TRBJ2-1, the complete variable domain reads KAGVTQTPRYLIKTRGQQVTLSCSPISGHRSVSWYQQTPGQGLQFLFEYFSETQRNKGNFPGRFSGRQFSNSRSEMNVSTLELGDSALYLCASSTLDEQFFGPGTRLTVL.

The chain couples TRBV7-2 to TRBJ1-1, with D maybe TRBD1 (6 bases). The CDR3 is 16 amino acids. Germline values: CDR1 SGHTA, CDR2 FQGNSA. The V and J ends lost 3 bases and 6 bases respectively, with 20 bases between them. The CDR3: CASSFYLGGAGSEAFF. The CDR3 nucleotides are TGTGCCAGCAGCTTCTACTTGGGGGGGGCAGGATCTGAAGCTTTCTTT.

This clonotype was detected ten times or more. V is TRBV20-1 and J is TRBJ2-4; unclear D gene. V lost 1 base and J lost 0, with 7 bases in between. The CDR3 consists of 14 residues. CDR1 DFQATT and CDR2 SNEGSKA come from the germline V gene (reference sequence). The CDR3 is CSARGGLAKNIQYF. DNA for the CDR3: TGCAGTGCTAGAGGGGGTCTAGCCAAAAACATTCAGTACTTC.

This clonotype was detected many times. V gene TRBV10-3 combines with J gene TRBJ1-5; D unresolved. The CDR3 totals 13 residues. Trimming stripped 3 bases from V and 5 bases from J, with 8 bases between. Germline V CDR1 and CDR2: ENHRY, SYGVKD. In nucleotides, the CDR3 is TGTGCCATCAGTGAAGGGAACGATCAGCCCCAGCATTTT. Protein sequence: CAISEGNDQPQHF.

This clonotype has ten or more counts. This rearrangement joins TRBV6-5 to TRBJ2-7, with 8 bases matching TRBD1. Germline CDR1 and CDR2: MNHEY and SVGAGI. The CDR3 consists of 15 residues. Germline trimming cut 0 bases from V and 6 bases from J; bases unmatched to any gene: 7. The CDR3 loop reads CASSYSGQGSGEQYF. The CDR3 nucleotides read TGTGCCAGCAGTTACTCCGGACAGGGCAGCGGCGAGCAGTACTTC.

This clonotype was detected many times. The chain uses TRBV6-6 and TRBJ2-7; D may be TRBD1 (6 bases). The germline V and J ends were trimmed by 8 bases and 2 bases, with 10 bases remaining between them. CDR3 size: 12 residues. Germline lookup yields CDR1 MNHNY and CDR2 SVGAGI (reference sequence). CDR3 in DNA: TGTGCCAGCCGGACAGCAACCTACGAGCAGTACTTC. As protein: CASRTATYEQYF.

This clonotype occurred many times. The genes are TRBV7-9 and TRBJ1-4; D call uncertain. Germline CDR1 reads SEHNR; CDR2 reads FQNEAQ (reference sequence). The CDR3 is 10 residues long. V lost 6 bases to trimming and J lost 7 bases, with 3 bases between them. CDR3: CASSGEKLFF. The CDR3, as DNA: TGTGCCAGCAGTGGTGAAAAACTGTTTTTT.